The entry below describes one T cell receptor (beta chain). Its specificity is not known. The sample belongs to a study of OX40 agonist ivuxolimab in advanced cancers. Whole-study context: The dose-escalation cohort was over 65% male, with a mean age of 60 years, ranging about 23 to 79. Under the entry rules, prior anti-PD-1, anti-PD-L1 or anti-CTLA-4 therapy was allowed, and about 40% had some. Findings and caveats of the study: Researchers did not establish what antigens the expanded peripheral T cells target. Doses of 0.1 to 3.0 mg/kg were accompanied by clonal expansion of CD4+ and CD8+ blood T cells by week 6.

Germline CDR1 is SGHDT and CDR2 is YYEEEE. The CDR3 contains 15 residues. Trimming cost V 0 bases and J 8 bases, with 15 bases left between them. Sequenced by immunoSEQ multiplex PCR; TCRdb stores in-frame clones only, minus some. The sample lists under 70,000 clones, around 83% occurring once. Sequencing was performed on CD4+ or CD8+ T cells sorted from blood, taken in a trial of the OX40 agonist ivuxolimab. This clonotype was obtained from an adult with an advanced solid tumor such as melanoma, head and neck, liver or kidney cancer. This rearrangement joins TRBV5-6 to TRBJ2-1, with D maybe TRBD1 (7 bases). CDR3 in amino acids: CASSLGQGGGYEQFF. The CDR3 DNA sequence: TGTGCCAGCAGCTTGGGCCAGGGGGGAGGATATGAGCAGTTCTTC.